Each of the 30 T cell receptor beta chains below was sequenced from the same sample in a study of vaccination and CD4 T cells after COVID-19 (dated by TCRdb to between 2022 and 2023). These TCRs are of unknown antigen specificity. Library preparation used PCR. TCRdb shows the sequencer as Illumina iSeq 100. TCR sequencing of DNA from cultured CD4+ T cells used the Oncomine TCR Beta short-read assay at the Johns Hopkins FTIC core. Clones were called with MiXCR by TCRdb after fastp trimmed the public reads at Q25, and only in-frame beta chains were retained. Each CDR3 protein gets just one entry, which takes the most common genes and DNA from the rows behind it. Recorded for this sample are about 16,000 distinct CDR3 sequences; approximately 50% of them occurred a single time. The ten most abundant clones make up approximately 15% of the sample. The sample's time point label is to be understood as: late sampling 161 to 241 days after vaccination in a few convalescent patients. The treatment or condition label corresponds to: 10-day PBMC culture with coronavirus spike peptide pools or control peptides (ViraFEST assay).

Material: CD4+ T cells from blood, cultured in vitro, obtained about 7 months after SARS-CoV-2 vaccination. The receptors derive from a human donor who had recovered from COVID-19.

This clonotype was recorded once. This CDR3 fails to terminate in the conserved phenylalanine or tryptophan, so it likely reflects a read error. The chain carries TRBV19 and TRBJ2-3; the D gene is possibly TRBD1 (6 bases). The germline V and J ends were trimmed by 10 bases and 2 bases, with 13 bases remaining between them. CDR1 LNHDA and CDR2 SQIVND come from the germline V gene (reference sequence). The CDR3 is made up of 13 amino acids. In DNA form, the CDR3 reads TGTGCCAATCGACAGGCCTCCACAGATACGCAGTATTTG. It encodes CANRQASTDTQYL.

The V gene is TRBV7-3, the J gene TRBJ2-1, with D perhaps matching TRBD2 (5 bases). CDR3 length equals 16 residues. Germline V CDR1 and CDR2: SGHTA, FQGTGA. The ends were cut back, 2 bases at V and 0 bases at J, with 11 bases in the middle. The CDR3 coding sequence is TGTGCCAGCAGCTTAGAGGGCAGTAGCTCCTACAATGAGCAGTTCTTC. Protein product: CASSLEGSSSYNEQFF.

The chain employs TRBV6-5 and TRBJ2-7, with 11 positions matching TRBD1. The V and J ends lost 0 bases and 5 bases, in that order; junction bases with no gene match: 6. This CDR3 spans 16 amino acids. Germline CDR1 reads MNHEY; CDR2 reads SVGAGI. The CDR3 here is CASSYSGGTGGHEQYF. For the CDR3, the DNA is TGTGCCAGCAGTTACTCCGGTGGGACAGGGGGTCACGAGCAGTACTTC.

The CDR3 bases are TGTGCCAGCAGCTTACGAGGGAGCTTGGGGGAGACCCAGTACTTC. Amino acid sequence: CASSLRGSLGETQYF. This sequence joins TRBV7-8 and TRBJ2-5, with TRBD2 as a possible D gene (5 bases). The V gene lost 2 bases and the J gene lost 5 bases, with 15 bases spanning the gap. The CDR3 is 15 amino acids. Germline V gene data show CDR1 as SGHVS and CDR2 as FQNEAQ.

In this sample, this clonotype turned up a few times. The chain joins TRBV6-5 to TRBJ1-1; D not resolved. This CDR3 spans 12 amino acids. V was shortened by 4 bases and J by 2 bases, with 5 bases between the two germline ends. Germline CDR1 and CDR2: MNHEY and SVGAGI. The CDR3: CASSWYNTEAFF. The CDR3 bases are TGTGCCAGCAGTTGGTACAACACTGAAGCTTTCTTT.

Only a few counts were recorded for this clonotype. This chain uses TRBV19 with TRBJ2-7; D possibly corresponds to TRBD2 (5 bases). This CDR3 comprises 18 residues. The germline V gene has CDR1 LNHDA and CDR2 SQIVND (reference sequence). The V and J ends lost 5 bases and 0 bases respectively, with 23 bases between them. This CDR3 is CASSPRGPRRGSSYEQYF. The CDR3 region has the DNA TGTGCCAGTAGTCCAAGAGGGCCCAGACGGGGAAGCTCCTACGAGCAGTACTTC.

J is TRBJ2-1 and V is TRBV7-9; TRBD1 matches 9 bases. Germline CDR1 is SEHNR and CDR2 is FQNEAQ (reference sequence). Unmatched junction bases numbered 14, after V lost 5 bases and J lost 9 bases. The CDR3 length is 16 residues. As DNA, the CDR3 is TGTGCCAGCAGCGTGAATGCGGGACAGGGCTTTCGTGAGCAGTTCTTC. The encoded protein is CASSVNAGQGFREQFF.

The J gene is TRBJ2-7, the V gene TRBV19; D tentatively fits TRBD1 or TRBD2 (5 bases each). The V gene lost 3 bases and the J gene lost 7 bases, with 22 bases spanning the gap. Germline V gene lookup returns CDR1 LNHDA and CDR2 SQIVND (reference sequence). There are 16 residues in the CDR3. The DNA for the CDR3 is TGTGCCAGTAGTATCGACCCGGGACGGAGGCCGATAGAGCAGTACTTC. This sequence encodes CASSIDPGRRPIEQYF.

This chain joins TRBV6-1 and TRBJ2-7, with D unresolved. This CDR3 has 10 residues. Trimming left V 8 bases short and J 5 bases short, with 7 bases between. CDR1 is MNHNS and CDR2 is SASEGT in the germline V gene. CDR3 region: CASGINEQYF. CDR3 DNA sequence: TGTGCCAGCGGCATCAACGAGCAGTACTTC.

The chain is built from TRBV10-3 and TRBJ2-1; the match to TRBD2 covers 10 bases. Trimming took 2 bases from V and 4 from J; bases not matched to a gene: 5. From germline, CDR1 is ENHRY and CDR2 SYGVKD. The CDR3 loop spans 16 amino acids. The CDR3 spells CAISEGASGGYNEQFF. CDR3 bases: TGTGCCATCAGTGAGGGGGCTAGCGGGGGTTACAATGAGCAGTTCTTC.

This chain joins TRBV6-1 and TRBJ1-2; TRBD1 aligns across 7 bases. V was clipped by 6 bases and J by 4 bases; unmatched bases: 5. CDR1 is MNHNS, CDR2 SASEGT, per germline. This CDR3 region has 13 residues. The DNA of the CDR3 is TGTGCCAGCAGACGACAGGGTGTCTATGGCTACACCTTC. Residues: CASRRQGVYGYTF.

The gene calls are TRBV6-1 and TRBJ2-5, with D possibly being TRBD2 (6 bases). V lost 10 bases to trimming and J lost 3 bases, with 21 bases between them. The CDR3 sequence is 15 residues long. Germline CDR1 is MNHNS and CDR2 is SASEGT. The CDR3 DNA reads as TGTGCCACCGGAACTGGTTGGGGGGTTGAAGAGACCCAGTACTTC. The encoded protein is CATGTGWGVEETQYF.

The count of this clonotype is one. This chain joins TRBV15 and TRBJ2-7, with D possibly TRBD1 on 6 matching bases. CDR1 is LNHNV and CDR2 is YYDKDF in the germline V gene (reference sequence). V shed 0 bases and J shed 6 bases, with 9 bases lying between them. The CDR3 totals 13 residues. CDR3 in amino acids: CATSRDTGFEQYF. The CDR3 DNA sequence: TGTGCCACCAGCAGAGATACAGGGTTCGAGCAGTACTTC.

This clonotype was seen only a few times. The chain joins TRBV29-1 to TRBJ1-5; perhaps TRBD1 as D (5 bases). The germline V and J ends were trimmed by 7 bases and 8 bases, with 18 bases remaining between them. The CDR3 covers 13 residues. Germline V gives CDR1 SQVTM, CDR2 ANQGSEA. The CDR3 reads CSAEVAIGEPQHF. For the CDR3, the DNA is TGCAGCGCCGAAGTGGCCATAGGGGAGCCCCAGCATTTT.

To note about this clonotype: Germline and junction disagree at one end, which may indicate a read error. The V call is TRBV7-3, the J call TRBJ2-1, with 7 nucleotides matching TRBD1. Germline V gene lookup returns CDR1 SGHTA and CDR2 FQGTGA. The CDR3 totals 15 residues. The CDR3 spells CAGSIQGSSYNEQFF. The CDR3 DNA sequence: TGTGCCGGCAGCATACAGGGGAGCTCCTACAATGAGCAGTTCTTC.

The chain has TRBV5-1 and TRBJ1-5, with 8 bases aligning to TRBD1. This CDR3 is built from 15 residues. With 3 bases clipped from V and 7 bases from J, the junction kept 9 bases outside the gene matches. Germline CDR1 SGHRS, CDR2 YFSETQ. The DNA of the CDR3 is TGCGCCAGCAGCTCGGATGGACAGGGTGGGCAGCCCCAGCATTTT. Its protein is CASSSDGQGGQPQHF.

This clonotype turned up a few times. This chain connects TRBV19 to TRBJ1-5, with TRBD1 identical over 8 bases. Looked up from germline, CDR1 is LNHDA and CDR2 is SQIVND (reference sequence). V gave up 2 bases and J gave up 6 bases; unmatched junction bases: 6. The CDR3 is 15 amino acids. The CDR3 DNA reads as TGTGCCAGTAGTATAACCGGGACAGGCGGTCAGCCCCAGCATTTT. This translates into CASSITGTGGQPQHF.

The chain carries TRBV6-1 and TRBJ2-5; TRBD2 matches 7 bases. Germline V CDR1 and CDR2: MNHNS, SASEGT. After removal of 2 bases from V and 5 bases from J, the junction contained 5 bases not matched to a gene. The CDR3 totals 14 residues. CDR3 DNA sequence: TGTGCCAGCAGTGAATCACCACTAGCGGAGACCCAGTACTTC. Its protein is CASSESPLAETQYF.

V usage is TRBV5-4 and J usage is TRBJ2-3; D not resolved. Germline V gene lookup returns CDR1 SGHNT and CDR2 YYREEE (reference sequence). Between the trimmed V and J ends, which lost 3 bases and 4 bases, there was a span of 15 bases. This CDR3 contains 15 residues. The CDR3 region has the DNA TGTGCCAGCAGCTCACCAATCCGTGGCGCAGATACGCAGTATTTT. Its protein product is CASSSPIRGADTQYF.

This clonotype appeared a few times. The chain employs TRBV15 and TRBJ1-5; D perhaps matches TRBD1 (5 bases). Germline CDR1 reads LNHNV; CDR2 reads YYDKDF (reference sequence). The CDR3 spans 16 residues. V was trimmed by 3 bases and J by 0 bases, leaving 12 bases between them. CDR3 sequence: CATSRPTDPSNQPQHF. The CDR3 nucleotides are TGTGCCACCAGCAGGCCGACAGACCCTAGCAATCAGCCCCAGCATTTT.

J is TRBJ2-3 and V is TRBV5-4; D is possibly TRBD2 (6 bases). Looked up from germline, CDR1 is SGHNT and CDR2 is YYREEE (reference sequence). The length of the CDR3 is 13 residues. V lost 4 bases, J lost 5 bases, and 11 bases lay in between. DNA of the CDR3: TGTGCCAGCAGCGCCCTAGCGCAAGATACGCAGTATTTT. Amino acid sequence: CASSALAQDTQYF.

This clonotype was recorded only once. This chain joins TRBV20-1 and TRBJ2-5; TRBD2 matches 9 bases. Germline assignment: CDR1 DFQATT and CDR2 SNEGSKA (reference sequence). Germline trimming cut 0 bases from V and 5 bases from J; bases unmatched to any gene: 7. The CDR3 is made up of 15 amino acids. CDR3 in amino acids: CSARDESGGRETQYF. The CDR3 bases are TGCAGTGCTAGAGATGAAAGCGGGGGGAGGGAGACCCAGTACTTC.

This chain joins TRBV20-1 and TRBJ1-1; tentatively, D is TRBD1 (6 bases). The CDR3 runs 13 residues. The V gene lost 4 bases and the J gene lost 2 bases, with 11 bases spanning the gap. The germline V gene has CDR1 DFQATT and CDR2 SNEGSKA (reference sequence). The CDR3 is CSAIGQSNTEAFF. The CDR3 bases are TGCAGTGCTATAGGACAGTCAAACACTGAAGCTTTCTTT.

This clonotype was recorded a few times. The chain links TRBV4-3 to TRBJ2-3; D remains ambiguous. Germline loops: CDR1 LGHNA, CDR2 YSLEER. The CDR3 is 15 amino acids. Trimming cost V 0 bases and J 1 base, with 8 bases left between them. CDR3 bases: TGCGCCAGCAGCCAAGATCCGGCAGGCACAGATACGCAGTATTTT. Residues: CASSQDPAGTDTQYF.

Only one count was recorded for this clonotype. This chain joins TRBV5-8 and TRBJ1-1, with D perhaps TRBD1 (5 bases). CDR3 size: 14 residues. The V end lost 3 bases, the J end lost 8 bases, and 17 bases lay between the germline ends. Germline V gene lookup returns CDR1 SGHTS and CDR2 YDEGEE. The CDR3 nucleotides read TGTGCCAGCAGCTATTATCAGGGAAAGAGCGAAGCTTTCTTT. Protein: CASSYYQGKSEAFF.

This chain connects TRBV7-2 to TRBJ1-1, with D uncertain. Trimming stripped 2 bases from V and 3 bases from J, with 7 bases between. The germline V gene encodes CDR1 SGHTA and CDR2 FQGNSA. The CDR3 extends over 13 amino acids. CDR3 nucleotide sequence: TGTGCCAGCAGCTTATTTACCGACACTGAAGCTTTCTTT. It specifies CASSLFTDTEAFF.

As regards this clonotype: At one boundary the junction diverges from the germline segment, which might be a read error. This rearrangement joins TRBV24-1 to TRBJ2-5, with 8 positions matching TRBD2. This CDR3 is built from 17 residues. Germline lookup yields CDR1 KGHDR and CDR2 SFDVKD. DNA for the CDR3: TGCGCCAGCAGCCAAGACCCCCCTAGCGGGCTCCAAGAGACCCAGTACTTC. This encodes CASSQDPPSGLQETQYF.

This chain links TRBV7-2 with TRBJ2-7; D might be TRBD1 (5 bases). CDR3 length equals 13 residues. Per germline, CDR1 SGHTA and CDR2 FQGNSA. V shed 4 bases and J shed 3 bases, with 10 bases lying between them. Here the CDR3 reads CASSSQESYEQYF. The DNA for the CDR3 is TGTGCCAGCAGCTCACAGGAGAGCTACGAGCAGTACTTC.

The rearrangement links TRBV5-4 to TRBJ2-5, with D possibly matching TRBD1 (5 bases). The CDR3 is 14 amino acids. The V gene lost 0 bases and the J gene lost 0 bases, with 6 bases spanning the gap. The germline V gene has CDR1 SGHNT and CDR2 YYREEE (reference sequence). CDR3 nucleotides: TGTGCCAGCAGCTTGGGACAGTACCAAGAGACCCAGTACTTC. It yields the protein CASSLGQYQETQYF.

This clonotype was recorded once. The CDR3 loop reads CASSLVGTGGFREQYF. CDR3 bases: TGTGCCAGCAGCTTAGTTGGGACAGGGGGTTTCCGCGAGCAGTACTTC. The rearrangement uses TRBV7-2 and TRBJ2-7, with 11 bases lining up with TRBD1. Trimming at V came to 1 base and at J to 6 bases, leaving 8 bases not matched to a gene. The CDR3 is 16 residues long. Germline lookup yields CDR1 SGHTA and CDR2 FQGNSA.